This entry lists 10 T cell receptor beta chains sequenced from one sample in a study of cytomegalovirus exposure and HLA in healthy donors. PCR used 60 Vbeta primers and 13 Jbeta primers. Clones were sequenced by immunoSEQ multiplex PCR, and TCRdb holds only the in-frame ones, with some missing. The profile shows around 100,000 clones, roughly 66% of them singletons. The specimen sequenced was PBMCs. The receptors come from a woman aged 45-65 years in good health and CMV-seronegative.

The chain employs TRBV4-2 and TRBJ1-2; a weak D match, TRBD1 (5 bases). Per the germline V gene, CDR1 is LGHNA and CDR2 is YNFKEQ. There are 16 residues in the CDR3. The V end was cut by 0 bases, the J end by 3 bases, with 14 bases between. The CDR3 spells CASSQEGGKVDYGYTF. CDR3 coding DNA: TGTGCCAGCAGCCAAGAGGGGGGTAAAGTTGACTATGGCTACACCTTC.

This rearrangement joins TRBV2 to TRBJ1-4, with 7 bases aligning to TRBD1. The CDR3 has 13 amino acids. Germline trimming cut 6 bases from V and 5 bases from J; bases unmatched to any gene: 3. Germline values: CDR1 SNHLY, CDR2 FYNNEI. The CDR3 DNA is TGTGCCAGCAGGACAGGGCTAAATGAAAAACTGTTTTTT. It encodes CASRTGLNEKLFF.

This chain joins TRBV7-6 and TRBJ2-7, with D unresolved. Germline CDR1 and CDR2: SGHVS and FNYEAQ. The CDR3 contains 16 residues. Deletions cut 1 base from V and 0 bases from J, with 13 bases between. The DNA for the CDR3 is TGTGCCAGCAGCTTAGGGTACGCTCCCAGCTCCTACGAGCAGTACTTC. Its translation is CASSLGYAPSSYEQYF.

A few counts support this clone. The genes are TRBV7-2 and TRBJ2-5, with a possible D match to TRBD2 (7 bases). The germline V gene encodes CDR1 SGHTA and CDR2 FQGNSA. The CDR3 consists of 15 residues. V lost 1 base, J lost 5 bases, and 14 bases lay in between. CDR3 region: CASSLVGGPRETQYF. CDR3 nucleotide sequence: TGTGCCAGCAGCTTAGTCGGGGGGCCCAGGGAGACCCAGTACTTC.

The V gene is TRBV5-1, the J gene TRBJ2-5, with TRBD2 identical over 7 bases. The CDR3 runs to 14 residues. Germline V gene sequence: CDR1 SGHRS, CDR2 YFSETQ. Losses at the gene ends were 4 bases for V and 2 bases for J; bases not matched to a gene: 5. CDR3 loop: CASSSRGGQETQYF. The CDR3 coding sequence is TGCGCCAGCAGCAGTCGCGGGGGACAAGAGACCCAGTACTTC.

This clone was seen only a few times. V and J are TRBV12-5 and TRBJ2-1, with TRBD2 matching 11 bases. Germline CDR1 LGHNT, CDR2 FRNRAP. This CDR3 region has 12 residues. Losses at the gene ends were 7 bases for V and 10 bases for J; bases not matched to a gene: 3. Here the CDR3 DNA reads TGTGCTAGTGCCCGACTAGCGGGGGAGCAGTTCTTC. Translation: CASARLAGEQFF. Together with reference TRBV12-5 and TRBJ2-1, the CDR3 gives the full variable domain: DARVTQTPRHKVTEMGQEVTMRCQPILGHNTVFWYRQTMMQGLELLAYFRNRAPLDDSGMPKDRFSAEMPDATLATLKIQPSEPRDSAVYFCASARLAGEQFFGPGTRLTVL.

A few counts support this clone. The junction shows a germline mismatch at one end, possibly a read error. V usage is TRBV7-7 and J usage is TRBJ2-3, with 7 bases aligning to TRBD1. From germline, CDR1 is SSHAT and CDR2 FNYEAQ (reference sequence). This CDR3 is built from 15 residues. CDR3: CASSRDRASTDTQYF. The CDR3 DNA follows: TGTGCTAGCAGCCGCGACAGGGCCTCGACAGATACGCAGTATTTT.

This chain uses TRBV25-1 with TRBJ2-1, with TRBD2 matching over 7 bases. This CDR3 region has 13 residues. V lost 8 bases, J lost 7 bases, and 8 bases stayed unmatched. CDR1 MGHDK and CDR2 SYGVNS come from the germline V gene. The CDR3 region is CASSGTGRNEQFF. In nucleotides, the CDR3 is TGTGCCAGCTCGGGGACCGGGAGGAATGAGCAGTTCTTC.

V gene TRBV15 combines with J gene TRBJ2-3; 7 bases are shared with TRBD2. Trimming cost V 0 bases and J 4 bases; bases outside gene matches: 4. The CDR3 covers 15 residues. The V gene's germline CDR1 is LNHNV and CDR2 YYDKDF (reference sequence). The CDR3 region is CATSRESGVADTQYF. CDR3 nucleotide sequence: TGTGCCACCAGCAGAGAAAGCGGGGTGGCAGATACGCAGTATTTT.

This rearrangement joins TRBV28 to TRBJ2-5, with D maybe TRBD1 (6 bases). Germline V lookup: CDR1 MDHEN, CDR2 SYDVKM. The CDR3 length is 13 residues. V was cut by 3 bases and J by 3 bases, with 8 bases left in between. The CDR3 nucleotides are TGTGCCAGCAGTTTGGGGGCAGAAGAGACCCAGTACTTC. Translating gives CASSLGAEETQYF.